This T cell receptor (beta chain) was observed in a study of chemoradiotherapy in HPV16-positive cancers. Of note for this clone: Its antigen is currently unknown.

Per germline, CDR1 MNHEY and CDR2 SVGAGI. Trimming shortened V by 7 bases and J by 4 bases, and 16 bases separated the two germline ends. CDR3 length equals 15 residues. Measured with immunoSEQ multiplex PCR; TCRdb has only the in-frame clones, and not every one. The sample yields about 2,700 clones, around 88% seen once. Study results and caveats: Non-HPV-specific T cells did not expand in tumors during treatment, whereas candidate HPV-specific clones and E7-related motifs did. Better recurrence-free survival went with HPV-responsive T-cell expansion in HPV16-positive patients.

The chain employs TRBV6-5 and TRBJ2-2; D tentatively reads TRBD1 or TRBD2 (5 bases each). The sequencing used tumor tissue, collected from a patient who underwent chemoradiotherapy. This receptor was taken from a human donor with HPV-associated anogenital cancer. This CDR3 is CASTPGLAGTGELFF. The CDR3 DNA is TGTGCCAGCACTCCAGGGCTAGCCGGCACCGGGGAGCTGTTTTTT.